This passage covers 10 T cell receptor beta chains from one sample sequenced in a study of post-analysis software for immune sequencing data. Study conclusions and caveats: Five or six TRBV segments, TRBV5-6, TRBV5-1 and TRBV20-1 among them, were found more frequent in patients than controls.

Carried by the TCR beta cDNA libraries were unique molecular identifiers. TCRdb used MiXCR to reprocess the PCR reads, holding one entry per CDR3 protein. The data contain fewer than 850,000 distinct CDR3 sequences, 30% of them seen just once; the ten biggest clones take up 0.5% to 0.6%. These receptors' targets are unknown. Sequenced: blood. These receptors all stem from a girl aged 5-17 years with multiple sclerosis.

The J gene is TRBJ2-5, the V gene TRBV28; 9 bases are a match to TRBD1. Germline assignment: CDR1 MDHEN and CDR2 SYDVKM. V lost 3 bases, J lost 4 bases, and 6 bases stayed unmatched. This CDR3 comprises 15 residues. CDR3 amino acids: CASSFSGTGSETQYF. CDR3 in DNA: TGTGCCAGCAGTTTCTCCGGGACAGGGTCAGAGACCCAGTACTTC. Full variable domain (outside the CDR3, taken from reference TRBV28 and TRBJ2-5): DVKVTQSSRYLVKRTGEKVFLECVQDMDHENMFWYRQDPGLGLRLIYFSYDVKMKEKGDIPEGYSVSREKKERFSLILESASTNQTSMYLCASSFSGTGSETQYFGPGTRLLVL.

This clonotype has just a few counts. This chain links TRBV6-2 or TRBV6-3 with TRBJ2-1; D gene uncertain. This CDR3 is built from 11 residues. V lost 3 bases, J lost 6 bases, and 3 bases lay in between. Per the germline V gene, CDR1 is MNHEY and CDR2 is SVGEGT. Here the CDR3 DNA reads TGTGCCAGCAGTTATTTCAATGAGCAGTTCTTC. It specifies CASSYFNEQFF.

V and J are TRBV20-1 and TRBJ2-3; D remains ambiguous. V dropped 3 bases and J dropped 9 bases, with 16 bases sitting between them. This CDR3 has 13 amino acids. The V gene's germline CDR1 is DFQATT and CDR2 SNEGSKA (reference sequence). This CDR3 reads CSASTGSGSTQYF. Here the CDR3 DNA reads TGCAGTGCTAGTACTGGGTCTGGAAGCACGCAGTATTTT.

The V gene is TRBV11-2, the J gene TRBJ1-2, with D perhaps TRBD1 (5 bases). V shed 3 bases and J shed 4 bases, with 12 bases lying between them. This CDR3 has 14 residues. The V gene's germline CDR1 is SGHAT and CDR2 FQNNGV. The chain's CDR3 is CASSFTEGIYGYTF. CDR3 nucleotides: TGTGCCAGCAGCTTTACAGAGGGGATCTATGGCTACACCTTC.

This clonotype has a handful of counts. J is TRBJ2-3 and V is TRBV5-1; D unclear. Trimming took 4 bases from V and 0 from J, leaving 30 bases between them. The germline CDR1 and CDR2 sequences are SGHRS and YFSETQ. The CDR3 totals 21 residues. As DNA, the CDR3 is TGCGCCAGCAGCCCGCCCCTTGGTATTGTGGCGCGGTCGTCGAGCACAGATACGCAGTATTTT. Translation gives CASSPPLGIVARSSSTDTQYF.

The chain employs TRBV25-1 and TRBJ1-1; perhaps TRBD1 as D (5 bases). The V end was cut by 6 bases, the J end by 1 base, with 12 bases between. The length of the CDR3 is 14 residues. Germline lookup yields CDR1 MGHDK and CDR2 SYGVNS. The chain's CDR3 is CASSVGRANTEAFF. CDR3 sequence (DNA): TGTGCCAGCAGCGTGGGACGGGCGAACACTGAAGCTTTCTTT. Filled out from reference TRBV25-1 and TRBJ1-1, the complete variable domain reads EADIYQTPRYLVIGTGKKITLECSQTMGHDKMYWYQQDPGMELHLIHYSYGVNSTEKGDLSSESTVSRIRTEHFPLTLESARPSHTSQYLCASSVGRANTEAFFGQGTRLTVV.

The chain has TRBV4-3 and TRBJ1-3; D is ambiguous. The V end lost 1 base, the J end lost 0 bases, and 10 bases lay between the germline ends. Germline V gene sequence: CDR1 LGHNA, CDR2 YSLEER. The CDR3 consists of 16 residues. The CDR3 bases are TGCGCCAGCAGCCAAGCCCACAGCCGCTCTGGAAACACCATATATTTT. Encoded protein: CASSQAHSRSGNTIYF.

The V call is TRBV9, the J call TRBJ2-7; 7 bases match TRBD2. Germline CDR1 is SGDLS and CDR2 is YYNGEE. With 0 bases clipped from V and 1 base from J, the junction kept 4 bases outside the gene matches. The CDR3 loop spans 15 amino acids. CDR3 protein: CASSVDGGGSYEQYF. DNA of the CDR3: TGTGCCAGCAGCGTAGATGGGGGGGGATCCTACGAGCAGTACTTC.

This clonotype was observed a handful of times. CDR3 sequence (DNA): TGCAGCGTTGGGGGGACAGAGATAGCCCTCCAGGAGACCCAGTACTTC. As protein: CSVGGTEIALQETQYF. The V gene is TRBV29-1, the J gene TRBJ2-5, with TRBD1 identical over 7 bases. The V gene end was trimmed by 4 bases and the J gene end by 5 bases; junction bases not matched to a gene: 16. The CDR3 covers 16 residues. Looked up from germline, CDR1 is SQVTM and CDR2 is ANQGSEA.

This clonotype was picked up a small number of times. V and J are TRBV20-1 and TRBJ2-4; D uncertain. With the DNA end fitting TRBJ2-5 better, the J assignment may be wrong. This CDR3 is built from 15 residues. Per the germline V gene, CDR1 is DFQATT and CDR2 is SNEGSKA (reference sequence). The CDR3 bases are TGCAGTGCTAGACACCCTCTCAATAGACTAGAGACCCAGTACTTC. It codes for CSARHPLNRLETQYF.